This T cell receptor beta chain was obtained from a study of T-cell reconstitution after alpha-beta-depleted transplantation in children (dated by TCRdb to 2016 to 2017). About the full investigation: The study quantitatively tracked T-cell immune reconstitution after TCRalphabeta/CD19-depleted allogeneic hematopoietic cell transplantation in children using TCR repertoire profiling.

Looking up the germline V gene (reference sequence) yields CDR1 MNHEY and CDR2 SMNVEV. At the junction V is shortened by 4 bases and J by 5 bases, with 14 bases in between. The CDR3 measures 15 amino acids from cysteine to phenylalanine. Only the CDR3 portion is preserved as DNA: 45 bases, with reading frame beginning at the first base. Overall results and qualifications from the work: Over subsequent months, a decline in hyperexpanded clone frequencies was noted, and after one year, T-cell counts and TCRbeta diversity were mostly ascribed to newly produced T cells. The apparently early recovery of alphabetaT-cell counts about two months after transplant reportedly depended on only several hundred rapidly expanded clones that came from non-depleted graft cells. The high TCRbeta diversity at day 60 in some patients was ascribed to recipient T cells and intrathymic progenitors that had survived conditioning.

As for this clonotype: Its recognized antigen is unknown. Base qualities are not at hand, and no much larger clone is one base apart.

The method was PCR. TCRdb names Illumina HiSeq 2500 as the instrument used. TCR library preparation used molecular barcoding, with unique molecular identifiers applied to normalize quantification of the TCRbeta repertoire. TCRdb trimmed the raw reads at Q25, called clones with MiXCR and kept productive beta chains. Identical CDR3 proteins give one entry, which carries the most common genes and DNA. In this sample the table shows fewer than 550,000 distinct CDR3 sequences, over 9.5% of which occur a single time. The ten biggest clones cover approximately 15% of the sample. What the treatment or condition label conveys for this sample: allogeneic hematopoietic cell transplantation with graft depleted of TCRalphabeta T cells and CD19 B cells. TCRalphabeta/CD19-depleted allogeneic hematopoietic cell grafts were given to the transplant recipients, all of whom were children.

This sequence was found in a female patient between 2 and 10 years old who had a stem cell transplant for aplastic anemia, so the T cells may come from the graft donor. The sequence joins TRBV27 to TRBJ1-4; the D region possibly corresponds to TRBD1 (6 bases align). Sample: PBMCs, mostly from graft donor cells, taken 180 days after TCRalphabeta/CD19-depleted stem cell transplant. This receptor carries the CDR3 CASSYAGGPNEKLFF. The nucleotide sequence reads as follows: TGTGCCAGCAGTTACGCCGGGGGGCCAAATGAAAAACTGTTTTTT.